What follows are 12 T cell receptor beta chains derived from one specimen sequenced in a study of T cell changes during pregnancy in multiple sclerosis. Profiled with immunoSEQ multiplex PCR; TCRdb holds only in-frame clones, not every one. The table records 65,000 to 85,000 clones, about nine tenths of them present only once. The sequencing here drew on CD4+ T cells from peripheral blood mononuclear cells, taken after pregnancy. These receptors all stem from a female donor with multiple sclerosis, enrolled in a pregnancy study.

In its sample, this clone was seen a few times. V gene TRBV10-2 combines with J gene TRBJ1-5; tentative D call: TRBD1 (6 bases). The CDR3 length is 15 residues. V lost 0 bases, J lost 8 bases, and 14 bases lay in between. Germline lookup yields CDR1 WSHSY and CDR2 SAAADI. CDR3 loop: CASSESNWGGEPQHF. The DNA for the CDR3 is TGCGCCAGCAGTGAGTCGAATTGGGGGGGCGAGCCCCAGCATTTT.

The rearrangement links TRBV5-1 to TRBJ2-1, with 7 nucleotides matching TRBD2. Germline values: CDR1 SGHRS, CDR2 YFSETQ. Trimming cost V 1 base and J 5 bases; bases outside gene matches: 6. The CDR3 sequence is 15 residues long. The CDR3 nucleotides are TGCGCCAGCAGCTTGAGGACTAGTTTCGACAATGAGCAGTTCTTC. The encoded protein is CASSLRTSFDNEQFF.

J is TRBJ2-5 and V is TRBV5-1; 12 positions match TRBD2. Germline lookup yields CDR1 SGHRS and CDR2 YFSETQ. This CDR3 is built from 18 residues. V trimming: 6 bases; J trimming: 1 base; junction bases outside the gene matches: 13. CDR3 bases: TGCGCCAGCACCGTGGGACTAGCGGGCTTTTCGCTCCAAGAGACCCAGTACTTC. Protein product: CASTVGLAGFSLQETQYF.

The rearrangement uses TRBV19 and TRBJ2-1; maybe TRBD2 (7 bases). Germline CDR1 reads LNHDA; CDR2 reads SQIVND (reference sequence). V was trimmed by 3 bases and J by 4 bases, leaving 13 bases between them. This CDR3 is built from 15 residues. In DNA, the CDR3 is TGTGCCAGTAGTATTCGGGGGGCGCGATACAATGAGCAGTTCTTC. This translates into CASSIRGARYNEQFF.

V is TRBV5-1 and J is TRBJ2-5; 14 bases line up with TRBD2. The J call may be wrong; the DNA end is better matched by TRBJ2-7. The CDR3 extends over 18 amino acids. From germline, CDR1 is SGHRS and CDR2 YFSETQ. This chain's CDR3 is CASSPFGTSGRSSYEQYF. The DNA for the CDR3 is TGCGCCAGCAGCCCCTTCGGGACTAGCGGGAGATCGAGCTACGAGCAGTACTTC.

The chain links TRBV4-1 to TRBJ2-7; 8 bases align to TRBD1. The CDR3 spans 22 residues. V was clipped by 0 bases and J by 0 bases; unmatched bases: 22. The V gene's germline CDR1 is MGHRA and CDR2 YSYEKL. CDR3 bases: TGCGCCAGCAGCCAAGAGGGGCCTAGCGACAGGGGTGGGGCGGTTCGCTCCTACGAGCAGTACTTC. Protein: CASSQEGPSDRGGAVRSYEQYF.

This chain uses TRBV6-5 with TRBJ2-4; perhaps TRBD2 as D (5 bases). The CDR3 spans 11 residues. Germline assignment: CDR1 MNHEY and CDR2 SVGAGI. Trimming removed 5 bases at V and 6 bases at J, with 5 bases between. The CDR3 coding sequence is TGTGCCAGCAGTGAGGGAAACATTCAGTACTTC. Translating it yields CASSEGNIQYF.

The chain links TRBV5-6 to TRBJ1-4; TRBD1 aligns across 8 bases. The CDR3 runs 14 residues. The V gene's germline CDR1 is SGHDT and CDR2 YYEEEE. With 7 bases clipped from V and 7 bases from J, the junction kept 9 bases outside the gene matches. The CDR3 loop reads CASRSGQGFEKLFF. The CDR3 DNA sequence: TGTGCCAGCCGATCCGGACAGGGATTTGAAAAACTGTTTTTT. Looking up the rest from reference TRBV5-6 and TRBJ1-4 gives the full variable domain: DAGVTQSPTHLIKTRGQQVTLRCSPKSGHDTVSWYQQALGQGPQFIFQYYEEEERQRGNFPDRFSGHQFPNYSSELNVNALLLGDSALYLCASRSGQGFEKLFFGSGTQLSVL.

The J gene is TRBJ1-1, the V gene TRBV11-2; D possibly corresponds to TRBD1 (6 bases). CDR1 and CDR2 (germline): SGHAT, FQNNGV. This CDR3 is built from 17 residues. V lost 4 bases and J 2 bases, leaving 20 bases between the germline ends. Here the CDR3 DNA reads TGTGCCAGCAGCTCCCGGGGGGCAGGGGCGCTAAACACTGAAGCTTTCTTT. It is translated as CASSSRGAGALNTEAFF.

The sample holds a few counts of this clone. This chain connects TRBV4-1 to TRBJ2-2; maybe TRBD1 (5 bases). The CDR3 has 16 residues. CDR1 is MGHRA, CDR2 YSYEKL, per germline. Trimming removed 4 bases at V and 1 base at J, with 13 bases between. This chain's CDR3 is CASSPNAGKNTGELFF. The CDR3 DNA reads as TGCGCCAGCAGCCCCAACGCAGGGAAGAACACCGGGGAGCTGTTTTTT.

V gene TRBV7-2 combines with J gene TRBJ2-2, with 8 bases identical to TRBD1. This CDR3 region has 16 residues. J lost 5 bases, V lost 6 bases, and 11 bases had no gene match. From germline, CDR1 is SGHTA and CDR2 FQGNSA. CDR3 amino acids: CASSTPGRGLTGELFF. For the CDR3, the DNA is TGTGCCAGCAGTACCCCCGGCAGGGGGCTAACCGGGGAGCTGTTTTTT. The complete variable domain, with remaining parts taken from reference TRBV7-2 and TRBJ2-2, reads GAGVSQSPSNKVTEKGKDVELRCDPISGHTALYWYRQSLGQGLEFLIYFQGNSAPDKSGLPSDRFSAERTGGSVSTLTIQRTQQEDSAVYLCASSTPGRGLTGELFFGEGSRLTVL.

The genes are TRBV7-2 and TRBJ1-1; D is possibly TRBD1 (5 bases). Per germline, CDR1 SGHTA and CDR2 FQGNSA. This CDR3 is built from 14 residues. Trimming shortened V by 4 bases and J by 4 bases, and 13 bases separated the two germline ends. Written as DNA, the CDR3 is TGTGCCAGCAGCTCCACTGTAGGGGCCACTGAAGCTTTCTTT. This encodes CASSSTVGATEAFF.